This T cell receptor (beta chain) was recovered during a study of blood T cell repertoires in COVID-19. At the level of the study: Samples came from the United States, Italy and Spain, spanning acute and convalescent COVID-19. Sources were T cells, B-cell-depleted T cells, or PBMCs; the material itself was cDNA or gDNA.

In its sample, this clone was seen once. Under the authors' procedure: By means of reference gene primer amplification, nucleated cell counts were estimated. Profiling relied on immunoSEQ multiplex PCR, and the TCRdb table lists in-frame clones only, not all of them. D and trimming were read from the DNA, whereas the V and J calls and clone size are those reported in that table. The data hold approximately 170,000 clones, with 81% observed a single time. The CDR3 length is 13 residues. Trimming shortened V by 6 bases and J by 7 bases, and 13 bases separated the two germline ends. Germline V CDR1 and CDR2: WSHSY, SAAADI.

The receptor was isolated from a man in his sixties with active or convalescent COVID-19. The chain carries TRBV10-2 and TRBJ1-5, with unresolved D. The sequencing sample was made of peripheral blood. CDR3 DNA: TGCGCCAGCAGGGACGGGGAGAGGCAGCCCCAGCATTTT. The encoded protein is CASRDGERQPQHF.